This T cell receptor beta chain appears in the sequencing data of a study of PD-L1 blockade in urothelial cancer. Study summary: Patients commenced atezolizumab in about 2014, and it was given at 1,200 mg intravenously every 3 weeks. Study-level findings and limits: Larger 3-week expansion of tumor-associated blood clones was seen in durable-benefit patients.

Details on this clone: Its matching antigen is unknown.

The time point denotes: pretreatment peripheral blood. The CDR3 is 16 residues long. Germline V gene data show CDR1 as MGHRA and CDR2 as YSYEKL. Losses at the gene ends were 0 bases for V and 4 bases for J; bases not matched to a gene: 7. Using immunoSEQ multiplex PCR, the repertoire was profiled, and TCRdb retains in-frame clones only, with some absent. The repertoire holds about 43,000 clones, around 80% seen once, with about 16% in the top ten. The TCR comes from a man in his 60s with urothelial cancer. The sequenced sample was PBMCs, obtained around atezolizumab (anti-PD-L1) treatment. V gene TRBV4-1 combines with J gene TRBJ1-2, with TRBD1 matching over 8 bases. CDR3 sequence: CASSQESQGAGYGYTF. The CDR3 DNA reads TGCGCCAGCAGCCAAGAGTCCCAGGGGGCGGGCTATGGCTACACCTTC.